This TCR beta chain was identified in a study of cytotoxic CD8 clonotypes in ibrutinib-treated CLL (dated by TCRdb to the early 2020s). With respect to the entire study: The cohort was composed of under 12 relapsed/refractory and about 15 treatment-naive patients; IGHV unmutated status was identified in roughly 17 patients. Cryopreserved peripheral blood mononuclear cells were obtained before treatment, at response, and at either sustained remission or disease progression. Of the 90 or so participants in the trial, roughly 25 had longitudinal samples available. An average of 255,043 productive templates and tens of thousands of productive rearrangements was obtained per sample. Responses were partial in some 24 patients and complete in 2; after median approximately 66 months follow-up, some 15 stayed in remission and roughly twelve progressed. All remission and progressive disease samples were collected while patients were still receiving ibrutinib. Response samples were taken after a median of roughly 12 months on treatment, ranging from roughly 6 to 36 months.

Each clonotype received, on average, 10x coverage in deep resolution sequencing performed on a MiSeq, where the target depth lay between 1 in 1 million and 1 in 200,000 T cells. The immunoSEQ hsTCRB Kit was used to generate TCR beta libraries. As for the original processing: The data were analyzed with ImmunoSEQ Analyzer and ImmunoSEQ Data Assistant, and V, D and J gene assignments followed IMGT definitions. Clonality, which ranges from 0 to 1, was calculated by subtracting the normalized Shannon entropy of productive rearrangement frequencies from one. Only overrepresented clonotypes making up at least 0.05% of the repertoire of each patient were included in the public clonotype analysis. Fewer than 15 repertoires from age-matched healthy donors, obtained from immuneACCESS, served as clonality controls. The source is immuneACCESS, and TCRdb retained only in-frame sequences with V and J called. Part of the clones is not carried over; for the studies checked, unresolved V genes explain less than half of this, and the remainder is unexplained. V, J and clone size are those of that table, while D and trimming were read from the DNA. This sample holds roughly 58,000 clones; approximately 54% were observed only once. Roughly a quarter of the sample rests with the top ten.

This sample's time point label indicates: progressive disease on ibrutinib. For TCR beta library preparation, approximately 1.9 micrograms of genomic DNA was extracted from cryopreserved PBMCs. Longitudinal blood samples from CLL patients on ibrutinib monotherapy were analyzed using high-throughput TCR beta sequencing. The patients were enrolled in a single-center, open-label phase 2 trial of ibrutinib monotherapy. What the research found in general, with its limitations: Lymph node repertoires were not examined, and the timing of sampling was not matched between patients in sustained remission and those whose disease progressed. Baseline clonality exceeded that of age-matched healthy donors and correlated strongly with circulating CD8+ T-cell counts. Clonality rose at ibrutinib response, remained stable during sustained remission, and dropped back toward baseline at progression. Public clonotypes were rare and either shrank or stayed stable during treatment, and the rise in clonality at ibrutinib response reflected expansion of private clonotypes.

With regard to this clone: No cognate antigen has been identified for it. No much larger clone exists at a distance of one base, and base qualities are not known.

This specimen consisted of PBMCs, obtained at disease progression, from a patient treated with ibrutinib. The receptor was derived from a human donor with chronic lymphocytic leukemia.

Here is the DNA: TGTGCCAGCAGCGAGGGCGGGAGTCTCTCCTACAATGAGCAGTTCTTC. The translation is CASSEGGSLSYNEQFF. The chain was built from TRBV9 and TRBJ2-1, with 7 junctional bases fitting TRBD2. From the cysteine through the phenylalanine, the CDR3 covers 16 amino acids. Left in the record is the CDR3 DNA by itself, 48 bases read in frame from the first base. V ends up 3 bases short and J 0 bases short, with an unmatched junction base count of 6. The germline V gene yields SGDLS for CDR1 and YYNGEE for CDR2.